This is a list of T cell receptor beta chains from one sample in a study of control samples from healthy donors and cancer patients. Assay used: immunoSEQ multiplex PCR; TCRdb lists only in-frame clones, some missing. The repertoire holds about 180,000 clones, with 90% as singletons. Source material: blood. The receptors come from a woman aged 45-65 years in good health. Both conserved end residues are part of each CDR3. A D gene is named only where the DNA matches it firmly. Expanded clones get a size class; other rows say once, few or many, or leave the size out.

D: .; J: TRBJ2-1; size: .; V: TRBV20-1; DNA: TGCAGTGCTCAACAGGGCTATGAGCAGTTCTTC; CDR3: CSAQQGYEQFF
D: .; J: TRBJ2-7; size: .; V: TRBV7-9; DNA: TGTGCCAGCAGCTCACTCTCGGGGTCCTACGAGCAGTACTTC; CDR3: CASSSLSGSYEQYF
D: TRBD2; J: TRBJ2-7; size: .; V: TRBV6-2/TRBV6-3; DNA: TGTGCCAGCAGTTACCGGGCTAGCGGGGAATTCAGCTCCTACGAGCAGTACTTC; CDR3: CASSYRASGEFSSYEQYF
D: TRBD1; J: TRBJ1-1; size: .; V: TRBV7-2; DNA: TGTGCCAGCAGCCGGGTGACAGGGGGGACTGAAGCTTTCTTT; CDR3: CASSRVTGGTEAFF
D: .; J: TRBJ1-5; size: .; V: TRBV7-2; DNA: TGTGCCAGCAGCTTAGTAGGGGCAGATAGCAATCAGCCCCAGCATTTT; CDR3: CASSLVGADSNQPQHF
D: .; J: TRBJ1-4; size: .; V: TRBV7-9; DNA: TGTGCCAGCAGCTCCGGCATGGGTGTATGGGATGAAAAACTGTTTTTT; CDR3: CASSSGMGVWDEKLFF
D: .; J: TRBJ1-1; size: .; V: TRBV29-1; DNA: TGCAGCGTTGTAGGGGCAGTTCGTAGCACTGAAGCTTTCTTT; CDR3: CSVVGAVRSTEAFF
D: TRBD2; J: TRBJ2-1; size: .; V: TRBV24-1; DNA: TGTGCCACGTCAGGGAGGGCCTACAATGAGCAGTTCTTC; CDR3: CATSGRAYNEQFF
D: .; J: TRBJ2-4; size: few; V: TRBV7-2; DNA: TGTGCCAGCAGCTTCCAACAAGGGGCCAAAAACATTCAGTACTTC; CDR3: CASSFQQGAKNIQYF
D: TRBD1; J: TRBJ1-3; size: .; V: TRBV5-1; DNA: TGCGCCAGCAGCCCCACAGGGGCTGGAAACACCATATATTTT; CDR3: CASSPTGAGNTIYF
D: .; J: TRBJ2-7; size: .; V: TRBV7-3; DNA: TGTGCCAGCAGCTCGTACGGACAGCCCTACGAGCAGTACTTC; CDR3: CASSSYGQPYEQYF
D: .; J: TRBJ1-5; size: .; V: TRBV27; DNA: TGTGCCAGCAGTTTCGTGGGCGAGCCCCAGCATTTT; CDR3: CASSFVGEPQHF
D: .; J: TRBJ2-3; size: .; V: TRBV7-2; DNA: TGTGCCACCTCGGTCGGGCGGACAGATACGCAGTATTTT; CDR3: CATSVGRTDTQYF
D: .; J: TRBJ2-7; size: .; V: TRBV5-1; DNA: TGCGCCAGCAGCGGAACAACAGGATTCTACGAGCAGTACTTC; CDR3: CASSGTTGFYEQYF
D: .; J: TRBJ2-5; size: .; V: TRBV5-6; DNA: TGTGCCAGCAGCTTGGATAGCGCAGAAGAGACCCAGTACTTC; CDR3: CASSLDSAEETQYF
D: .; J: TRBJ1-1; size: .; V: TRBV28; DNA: TGTGCCAGCAGTTTAAAAGGGTTTGAAGCTTTCTTT; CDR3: CASSLKGFEAFF
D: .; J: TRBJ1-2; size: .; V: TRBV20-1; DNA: TGCAGTTCTGGAAGGGTGGGCTACACCTTC; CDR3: CSSGRVGYTF
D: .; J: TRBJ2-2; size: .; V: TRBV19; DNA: TGTGCCAGTAGCCCGGGAGAGTGGGGAACCGGGGAGCTGTTTTTT; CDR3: CASSPGEWGTGELFF
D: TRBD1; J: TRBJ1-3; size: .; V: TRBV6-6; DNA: TGTGCCAGCTGGGGAGGGACAGGGAACTCTGGAAACACCATATATTTT; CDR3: CASWGGTGNSGNTIYF
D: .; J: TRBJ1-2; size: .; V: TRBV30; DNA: TGTGCCTCGGCCCGTGATAACTATGGCTACACCTTC; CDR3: CASARDNYGYTF
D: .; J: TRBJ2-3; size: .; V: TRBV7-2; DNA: TGTGCCAGCAGCTTAGCGGCCCCAGATACGCAGTATTTT; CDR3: CASSLAAPDTQYF
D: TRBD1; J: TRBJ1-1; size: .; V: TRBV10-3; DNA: TGTGCCACCAACTTGGGACAGGCGAACACTGAAGCTTTCTTT; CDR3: CATNLGQANTEAFF
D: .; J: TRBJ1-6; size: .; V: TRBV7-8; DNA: TGTGCCAGCAGCGTACAGAGCTCCTATAATTCACCCCTCCACTTT; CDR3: CASSVQSSYNSPLHF
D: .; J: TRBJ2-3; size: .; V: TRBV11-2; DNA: TGTGCCAGCAGCTTATCCCCCAGCAGGGCAGATACGCAGTATTTT; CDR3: CASSLSPSRADTQYF
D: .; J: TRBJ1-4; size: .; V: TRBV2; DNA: TGTGCCAGCAAGTTAGGAGGTGGTTTTGAAAAACTGTTTTTT; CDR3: CASKLGGGFEKLFF
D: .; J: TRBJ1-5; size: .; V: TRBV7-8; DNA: TGTGCCAGCACCCCCTTCAGGGGCGGGCAGCCCCAGCATTTT; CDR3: CASTPFRGGQPQHF
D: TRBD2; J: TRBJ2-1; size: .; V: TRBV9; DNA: TGTGCCAGCAGCGTAGTGGGAGCGGGGAGCAATGAGCAGTTCTTC; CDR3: CASSVVGAGSNEQFF
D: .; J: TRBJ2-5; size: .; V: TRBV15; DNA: TGTGCCACCAGCAGAGCAGAGACCCAGTACTTC; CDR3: CATSRAETQYF
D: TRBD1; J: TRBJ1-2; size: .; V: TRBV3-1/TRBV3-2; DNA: TGTGCCAGCAGCCAGGGACAGGGGGCGATGGGTGGCTACACCTTC; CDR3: CASSQGQGAMGGYTF
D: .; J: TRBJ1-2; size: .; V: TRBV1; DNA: TGCACCAGCAGCCAAGATTCGAGAGACAATGGCTACACCTTC; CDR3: CTSSQDSRDNGYTF
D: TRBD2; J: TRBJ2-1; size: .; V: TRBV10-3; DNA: TGTGCCATCAGTGGGCCCGGGGTAGCGGGGACCAATGAGCAGTTCTTC; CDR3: CAISGPGVAGTNEQFF
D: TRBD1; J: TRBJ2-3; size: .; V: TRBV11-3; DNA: TGTGCCAGCAGCTTAGGGACAGGGAACACAGATACGCAGTATTTT; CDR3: CASSLGTGNTDTQYF
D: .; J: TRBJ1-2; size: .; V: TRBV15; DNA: TGTGCCACCAGCAGGGGCTCGATAGCCTGGGATGGCTACACCTTC; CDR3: CATSRGSIAWDGYTF
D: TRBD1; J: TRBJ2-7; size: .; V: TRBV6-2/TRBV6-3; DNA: TGTGCCAGCAGTAAATACGGACAGGGAATCTCCTACGAGCAGTACTTC; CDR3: CASSKYGQGISYEQYF
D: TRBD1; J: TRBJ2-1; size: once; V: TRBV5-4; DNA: TGTGCCAGCAGCTTGGGACAGGGTATGGGTGAGCAGTTCTTC; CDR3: CASSLGQGMGEQFF
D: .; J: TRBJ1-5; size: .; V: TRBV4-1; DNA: TGCGCCAGCAGCCTCACCACGGCCAGCAATCAGCCCCAGCATTTT; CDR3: CASSLTTASNQPQHF
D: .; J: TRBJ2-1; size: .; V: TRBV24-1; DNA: TGTGCCACCGGTCGGGGGGCGGCAAGGAGGGACAATGAGCAGTTCTTC; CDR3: CATGRGAARRDNEQFF
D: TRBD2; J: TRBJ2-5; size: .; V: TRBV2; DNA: TGTGCCAGCAGTTCGGGAGGGGGAGAGACCCAGTACTTC; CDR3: CASSSGGGETQYF
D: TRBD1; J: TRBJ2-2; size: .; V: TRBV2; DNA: TGTGCCAGCAGTGTAGGTCAGGGGGCGACCAACACCGGGGAGCTGTTTTTT; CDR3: CASSVGQGATNTGELFF
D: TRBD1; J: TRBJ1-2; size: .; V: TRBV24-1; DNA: TGTGCCACCAGTGATACGGGACAGGCCTATGGCTACACCTTC; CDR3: CATSDTGQAYGYTF
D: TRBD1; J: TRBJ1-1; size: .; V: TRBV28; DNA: TGTGCCAGCAGCAGTAGAGACAGGGGCGCCACTGAAGCTTTCTTT; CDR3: CASSSRDRGATEAFF
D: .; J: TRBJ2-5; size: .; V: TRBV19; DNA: TGTGCCAGTAGTGCCCCTCAGGCGTGGGAGACCCAGTACTTC; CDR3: CASSAPQAWETQYF
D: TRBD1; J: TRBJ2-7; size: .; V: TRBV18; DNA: TGTGCCAGCTCACCATTTCAGACAGGGGGTAACGAGCAGTACTTC; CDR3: CASSPFQTGGNEQYF
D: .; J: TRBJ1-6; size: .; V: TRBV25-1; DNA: TGTGCCAGCAGTGGGCAGGGTTATAATTCACCCCTCCACTTT; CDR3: CASSGQGYNSPLHF
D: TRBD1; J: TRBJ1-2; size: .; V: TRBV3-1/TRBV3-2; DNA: TGTGCCAGCAGGGGGACAGGGAAGCCCGAAATAGGGTTTCTTGGCTACACCTTC; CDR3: CASRGTGKPEIGFLGYTF